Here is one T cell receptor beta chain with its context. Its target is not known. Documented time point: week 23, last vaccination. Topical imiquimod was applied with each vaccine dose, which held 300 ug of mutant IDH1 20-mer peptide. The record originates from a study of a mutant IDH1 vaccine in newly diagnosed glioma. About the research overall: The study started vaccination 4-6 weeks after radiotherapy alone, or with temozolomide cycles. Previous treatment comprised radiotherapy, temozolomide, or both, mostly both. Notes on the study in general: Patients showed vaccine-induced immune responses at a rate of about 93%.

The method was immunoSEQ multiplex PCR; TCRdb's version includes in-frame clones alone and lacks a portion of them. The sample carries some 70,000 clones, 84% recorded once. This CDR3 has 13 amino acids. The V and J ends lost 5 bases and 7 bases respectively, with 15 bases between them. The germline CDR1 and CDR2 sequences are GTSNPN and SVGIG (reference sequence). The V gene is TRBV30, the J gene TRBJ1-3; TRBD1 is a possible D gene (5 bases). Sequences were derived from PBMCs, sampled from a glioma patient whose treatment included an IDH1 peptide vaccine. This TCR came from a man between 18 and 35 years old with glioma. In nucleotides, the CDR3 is TGTGCCTGGGTTCTACAGCGGGGGAACACCATATATTTT. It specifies CAWVLQRGNTIYF.